Listed below are T cell receptor beta chains from one sample, sequenced in a study of T cells in Graves' hyperthyroidism and ophthalmopathy. TCRdb independently ran MiXCR on the multiplex PCR reads; one entry per CDR3 protein. The table lists about 700,000 distinct CDR3 sequences, just under 45% of them singletons. The source material was peripheral blood or thyroid tissue (not recorded which). These receptors all stem from an adult man with Graves' disease, either hyperthyroidism or ophthalmopathy (not recorded which). The CDR3 runs from the conserved cysteine through the conserved F or W. The order of the fields is V gene, clone size, D gene, J gene, CDR3 protein, CDR3 DNA. D genes are given only for firm matches. Not all rows give a size; the values are once, few, many and, for expanded clones, a class.

TRBV29-1	-	-	TRBJ1-2	CSVEDGAGGEDGYTF	TGCAGCGTTGAAGATGGGGCGGGGGGAGAGGATGGCTACACCTTC
TRBV7-9	once	-	TRBJ1-5	CASSFRAALDQPQHF	TGTGCCAGCAGTTTCCGGGCCGCATTAGATCAGCCCCAGCATTTT
TRBV5-1	-	-	TRBJ1-1	CASSLAGDANEAFF	TGCGCCAGCAGCTTGGCGGGGGACGCCAATGAAGCTTTCTTT
TRBV19	few	TRBD1	TRBJ1-5	CASTQLTGQRNQPQHF	TGTGCCAGCACCCAGCTCACGGGACAGCGCAATCAGCCCCAGCATTTT
TRBV19	-	TRBD1	TRBJ1-2	CASSSQGGTYGYTF	TGTGCCAGTAGTTCACAGGGGGGTACCTATGGCTACACCTTC
TRBV9	-	-	TRBJ1-1	CATPRGLGTEAFF	TGTGCCACCCCCCGGGGGCTCGGCACTGAAGCTTTCTTT
TRBV25-1	-	TRBD1	TRBJ1-2	CASSLFRDRESRGYTF	TGTGCCAGCAGTTTATTCCGGGACAGGGAATCGAGGGGCTACACCTTC
TRBV19	-	TRBD1	TRBJ1-1	CASIEDRDNTEAFF	TGTGCCAGTATTGAGGACAGGGACAACACTGAAGCTTTCTTT
TRBV29-1	-	TRBD1	TRBJ1-2	CSVLPTGGYGYTF	TGCAGCGTTCTCCCGACAGGGGGCTATGGCTACACCTTC
TRBV7-8	many	TRBD1	TRBJ1-1	CASSEWDRLTVNTEAFF	TGTGCCAGCAGCGAATGGGACAGGCTGACCGTGAACACTGAAGCTTTCTTT
TRBV20-1	few	-	TRBJ1-6	CSARLPGDSPLHF	TGCAGTGCTAGACTTCCTGGGGATTCACCCCTCCACTTT
TRBV7-9	many	-	TRBJ1-4	CASSSFATNEKLFF	TGTGCCAGCAGCAGTTTTGCAACTAATGAAAAACTGTTTTTT
TRBV7-9	many	TRBD1	TRBJ1-2	CASSRQGIRGGYTF	TGTGCCAGCAGCCGACAGGGGATTCGTGGTGGCTACACCTTC
TRBV5-1	many	-	TRBJ2-6	CASSLATGANVLTF	TGCGCCAGCAGCTTGGCTACTGGGGCCAACGTCCTGACTTTC
TRBV2	-	TRBD2	TRBJ2-7	CSARGGSHEQYF	TGCAGTGCTAGAGGCGGGAGCCATGAGCAGTACTTC
TRBV9	few	-	TRBJ1-5	CASSQDSDYQPQHF	TGTGCCAGCAGCCAAGACAGCGATTATCAGCCCCAGCATTTT
TRBV2	many	TRBD1	TRBJ1-1	CASSGQGRNTEAFF	TGTGCCAGCAGCGGACAGGGGAGGAACACTGAAGCTTTCTTT
TRBV10-2	-	-	TRBJ2-7	CASTTHRDTLAYEQYF	TGTGCCAGCACCACCCACCGGGACACATTAGCCTACGAGCAGTACTTC
TRBV12-3/TRBV12-4	few	TRBD1	TRBJ1-4	CASTPRTGPPTNEKLFF	TGTGCCAGCACCCCCCGGACAGGACCCCCAACTAATGAAAAACTGTTTTTT
TRBV11-2	-	-	TRBJ1-2	CASSQPGLHYGYTF	TGCGCCAGCAGCCAACCGGGACTACACTATGGCTACACCTTC
TRBV5-4	many	TRBD1	TRBJ1-6	CASSPGTGGLGGSPLHF	TGTGCCAGCAGCCCCGGGACAGGGGGCTTAGGTGGCTCACCCCTCCACTTT
TRBV7-2	many	TRBD1	TRBJ1-1	CASSTRTGGNTEAFF	TGTGCCAGCAGCACCCGGACAGGGGGGAACACTGAAGCTTTCTTT
TRBV19	many	-	TRBJ1-1	CASSSRGANTEAFF	TGTGCCAGTAGTAGCCGCGGGGCAAACACTGAAGCTTTCTTT
TRBV7-9	few	TRBD2	TRBJ2-5	CASSSSSGGEWETQYF	TGTGCCAGCAGCTCTTCTAGCGGGGGAGAATGGGAGACCCAGTACTTC
TRBV7-2	-	-	TRBJ1-4	CASNFQVGEKLFF	TGTGCCAGCAATTTCCAAGTGGGTGAAAAACTGTTTTTT
TRBV5-1	-	-	TRBJ1-2	CASSMNPRTNYGYTF	TGCGCCAGCAGCATGAACCCCAGGACTAACTATGGCTACACCTTC
TRBV9	-	-	TRBJ1-2	CASSPMADTNYGYTF	TGTGCCAGCAGCCCCATGGCGGATACTAACTATGGCTACACCTTC
TRBV2	-	TRBD2	TRBJ2-2	CASRIAGGRGTGELFF	TGTGCCAGCAGGATAGCGGGGGGGCGGGGCACCGGGGAGCTGTTTTTT
TRBV7-6	-	-	TRBJ1-6	CASSQIWRVGISPLHF	TGTGCCAGCAGTCAAATTTGGAGGGTTGGGATTTCGCCCCTCCACTTT
TRBV20-1	few	-	TRBJ1-2	CSARQDLYNGYTF	TGCAGTGCTAGACAGGACCTGTACAATGGCTACACCTTC
TRBV29-1	-	-	TRBJ1-2	CSVGTLKADYGYTF	TGCAGCGTTGGGACACTCAAAGCTGACTATGGCTACACCTTC
TRBV20-1	many	TRBD1	TRBJ2-7	CSARVGQGGQQYF	TGCAGTGCTAGAGTGGGACAGGGAGGTCAGCAGTACTTC
TRBV2	-	-	TRBJ1-1	CASRLGVVNTEAFF	TGTGCCAGCAGACTGGGGGTCGTGAACACTGAAGCTTTCTTT
TRBV29-1	-	TRBD1	TRBJ2-7	CSIATGQIYEQYF	TGCAGTATCGCCACGGGACAGATCTACGAGCAGTACTTC
TRBV6-5	few	-	TRBJ1-1	CASSGHSNTEAFF	TGTGCCAGCAGCGGACATTCGAACACTGAAGCTTTCTTT
TRBV16	once	TRBD1	TRBJ2-2	CASSQRQGLFF	TGTGCCAGCAGCCAACGACAGGGACTGTTTTTT
TRBV20-1	few	-	TRBJ2-5	CSAPRGARGETQYF	TGCAGTGCTCCTCGGGGGGCGAGGGGGGAGACCCAGTACTTC
TRBV15	many	TRBD1	TRBJ1-2	CATSDRGYGYTF	TGTGCCACCAGCGACAGGGGGTATGGCTACACCTTC
TRBV11-2	-	-	TRBJ1-2	CASRSGDLNYGYTF	TGTGCCAGCCGCTCAGGGGACCTCAACTATGGCTACACCTTC
TRBV9	few	-	TRBJ2-2	CASSPLSGGAGTGELFF	TGTGCCAGCAGCCCACTTTCAGGGGGGGCGGGCACCGGGGAGCTGTTTTTT
TRBV7-8	-	-	TRBJ1-3	CASSLRGAISGNTIYF	TGTGCCAGCAGCTTGCGGGGGGCCATCTCTGGAAACACCATATATTTT
TRBV6-6	few	-	TRBJ2-7	CASSPSGRPYEQYF	TGTGCCAGCAGTCCCTCGGGACGGCCCTACGAGCAGTACTTC
TRBV29-1	-	-	TRBJ1-2	CSLGAGRNYGYTF	TGCAGCTTAGGTGCAGGGCGAAACTATGGCTACACCTTC
TRBV2	-	-	TRBJ1-4	CASRLASGGTNEKLFF	TGTGCCAGCAGGTTGGCTAGCGGGGGCACTAATGAAAAACTGTTTTTT
TRBV5-4	few	-	TRBJ1-2	CASSLGVGGYTF	TGTGCCAGCAGCTTGGGGGTCGGGGGCTACACCTTC
TRBV7-9	few	TRBD1	TRBJ1-4	CASSSRSQGEEKLFF	TGTGCCAGCAGCTCCCGTTCCCAGGGGGAAGAAAAACTGTTTTTT
TRBV7-9	-	-	TRBJ2-2	CASDFRTQSTGELFF	TGTGCCAGCGATTTTCGGACCCAGAGCACCGGGGAGCTGTTTTTT
TRBV29-1	-	-	TRBJ1-2	CSEYRQADGYTF	TGCAGCGAATACAGACAGGCGGATGGCTACACCTTC
TRBV7-9	few	-	TRBJ1-1	CASSLEHLYMNTEAFF	TGTGCCAGCAGCTTGGAACACCTATACATGAACACTGAAGCTTTCTTT
TRBV12-3/TRBV12-4	-	TRBD1	TRBJ1-2	CASRGARTGLTYGYTF	TGTGCCAGCAGAGGGGCCAGGACAGGGCTGACCTATGGCTACACCTTC
TRBV9	-	-	TRBJ1-1	CASSPGREDTEAFF	TGTGCCAGCAGTCCCGGACGGGAGGACACTGAAGCTTTCTTT
TRBV7-9	-	-	TRBJ2-7	CASAPEGGDYEQYF	TGTGCCAGCGCCCCCGAGGGAGGAGATTACGAGCAGTACTTC
TRBV7-2	many	-	TRBJ2-5	CASSYTGGARQETQYF	TGTGCCAGCAGCTACACTGGCGGGGCGAGACAAGAGACCCAGTACTTC
TRBV2	-	TRBD1	TRBJ1-1	CASSTGVVTEAFF	TGTGCCAGCAGCACAGGGGTTGTCACTGAAGCTTTCTTT
TRBV7-2	-	-	TRBJ2-2	CASSLGRAPPGELFF	TGTGCCAGCAGCTTAGGGAGGGCCCCCCCCGGGGAGCTGTTTTTT
TRBV29-1	-	-	TRBJ2-2	CSARIGNTGELFF	TGCAGCGCTAGAATCGGTAACACCGGGGAGCTGTTTTTT